The clone carrying this TCR beta chain occurred a few times. Its antigen is unidentified. These data are taken from a study of beta chain features in type 1 diabetes. Study-level points and caveats: Shortening of TCRB CDR3s, moderate but significant, appeared in all four CD4+ subsets of Type 1 diabetes patients.

Expressed TCRB transcripts were sequenced after all isolated RNA was converted to cDNA. Libraries were prepared by immunoSEQ multiplex PCR; TCRdb keeps only in-frame clonotypes and omits some of them. The sample lists 120,000 to 150,000 clones, about 7% seen once, with approximately 1.4% in the top ten. This CDR3 is built from 16 residues. Germline loops: CDR1 MNHNS, CDR2 SASEGT. Trimming cost V 3 bases and J 0 bases; bases outside gene matches: 5. Source material: central memory CD4+ T cells from blood. The chain has TRBV6-1 and TRBJ2-1, with 7 nucleotides matching TRBD2. The TCR sequence derives from a young woman in good health. The CDR3 reads CASSDGTTISYNEQFF. Written as DNA, the CDR3 is TGTGCCAGCAGTGATGGGACTACCATCTCCTACAATGAGCAGTTCTTC.